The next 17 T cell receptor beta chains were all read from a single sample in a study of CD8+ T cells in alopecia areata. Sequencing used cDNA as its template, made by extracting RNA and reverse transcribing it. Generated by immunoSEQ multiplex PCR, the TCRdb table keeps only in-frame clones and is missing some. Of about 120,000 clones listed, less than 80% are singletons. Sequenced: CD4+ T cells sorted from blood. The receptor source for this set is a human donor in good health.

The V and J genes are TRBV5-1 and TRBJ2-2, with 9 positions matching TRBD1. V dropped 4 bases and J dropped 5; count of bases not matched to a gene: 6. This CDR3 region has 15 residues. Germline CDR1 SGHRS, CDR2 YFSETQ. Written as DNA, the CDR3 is TGCGCCAGCAGCCAGGACAGGGGAGGAACCGGGGAGCTGTTTTTT. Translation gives CASSQDRGGTGELFF.

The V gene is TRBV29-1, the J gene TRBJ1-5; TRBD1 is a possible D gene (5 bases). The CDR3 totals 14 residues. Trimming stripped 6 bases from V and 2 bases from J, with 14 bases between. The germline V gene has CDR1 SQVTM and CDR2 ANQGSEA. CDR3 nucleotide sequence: TGCAGCGTGGCGGTGGGGGACCGCAATCAGCCCCAGCATTTT. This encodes CSVAVGDRNQPQHF. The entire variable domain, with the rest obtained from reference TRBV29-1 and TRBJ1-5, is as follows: SAVISQKPSRDICQRGTSLTIQCQVDSQVTMMFWYRQQPGQSLTLIATANQGSEATYESGFVIDKFPISRPNLTFSTLTVSNMSPEDSSIYLCSVAVGDRNQPQHFGDGTRLSIL.

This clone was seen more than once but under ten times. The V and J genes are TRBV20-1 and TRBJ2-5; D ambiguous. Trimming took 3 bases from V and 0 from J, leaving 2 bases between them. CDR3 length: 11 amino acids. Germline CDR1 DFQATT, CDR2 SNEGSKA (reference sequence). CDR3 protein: CSASNQETQYF. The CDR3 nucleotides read TGCAGTGCTAGTAACCAAGAGACCCAGTACTTC.

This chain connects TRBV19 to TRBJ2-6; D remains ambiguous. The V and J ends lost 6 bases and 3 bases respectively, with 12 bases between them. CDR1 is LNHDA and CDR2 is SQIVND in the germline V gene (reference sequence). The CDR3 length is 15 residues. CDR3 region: CASRYNTGGANVLTF. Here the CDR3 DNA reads TGTGCCAGTAGGTATAACACCGGTGGGGCCAACGTCCTGACTTTC.

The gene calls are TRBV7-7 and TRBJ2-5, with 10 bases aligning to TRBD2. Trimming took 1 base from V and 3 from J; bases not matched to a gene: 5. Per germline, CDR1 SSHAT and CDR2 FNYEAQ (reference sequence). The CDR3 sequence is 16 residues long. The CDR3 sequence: CASSLGVAGGKETQYF. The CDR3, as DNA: TGTGCCAGCAGCTTAGGGGTAGCGGGGGGTAAAGAGACCCAGTACTTC.

The CDR3 region is CASSLRWAQETQYF. The CDR3 coding sequence is TGTGCCAGCAGCCTACGATGGGCTCAAGAGACCCAGTACTTC. V is TRBV14 and J is TRBJ2-5; D remains unclear. V dropped 4 bases and J dropped 2 bases, with 11 bases sitting between them. Germline CDR1 and CDR2: SGHDN and FVKESK. The CDR3 has 14 residues.

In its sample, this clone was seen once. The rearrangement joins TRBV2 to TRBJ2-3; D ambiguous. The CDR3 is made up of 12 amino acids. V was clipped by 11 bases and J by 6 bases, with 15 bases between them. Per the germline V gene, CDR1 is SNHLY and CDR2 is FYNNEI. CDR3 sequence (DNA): TGTGCCGGCTCCACGACCGTGGATACGCAGTATTTT. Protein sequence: CAGSTTVDTQYF.

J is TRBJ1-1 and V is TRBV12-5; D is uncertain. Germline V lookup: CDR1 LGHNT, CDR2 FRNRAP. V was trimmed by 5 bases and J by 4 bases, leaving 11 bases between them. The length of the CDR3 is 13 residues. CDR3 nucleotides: TGTGCTAGTGGTCTTGAGAGTTTCACTGAAGCTTTCTTT. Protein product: CASGLESFTEAFF.

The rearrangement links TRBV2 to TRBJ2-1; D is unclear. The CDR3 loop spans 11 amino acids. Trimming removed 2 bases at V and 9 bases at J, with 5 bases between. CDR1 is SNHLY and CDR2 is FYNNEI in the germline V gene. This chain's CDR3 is CASSEPGEQFF. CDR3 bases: TGTGCCAGCAGTGAACCGGGTGAGCAGTTCTTC.

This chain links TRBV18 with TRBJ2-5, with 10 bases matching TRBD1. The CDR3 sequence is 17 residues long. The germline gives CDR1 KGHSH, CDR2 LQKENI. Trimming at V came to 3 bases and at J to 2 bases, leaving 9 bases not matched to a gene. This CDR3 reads CASSPTGGLGNQETQYF. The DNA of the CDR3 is TGTGCCAGCTCACCGACAGGGGGCCTAGGGAATCAAGAGACCCAGTACTTC.

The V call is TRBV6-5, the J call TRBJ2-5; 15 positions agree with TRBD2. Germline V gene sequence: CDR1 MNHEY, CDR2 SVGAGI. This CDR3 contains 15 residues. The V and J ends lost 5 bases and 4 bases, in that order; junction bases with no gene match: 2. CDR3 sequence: CASSGTSGGLETQYF. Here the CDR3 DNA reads TGTGCCAGCAGTGGGACTAGCGGGGGGTTAGAGACCCAGTACTTC.

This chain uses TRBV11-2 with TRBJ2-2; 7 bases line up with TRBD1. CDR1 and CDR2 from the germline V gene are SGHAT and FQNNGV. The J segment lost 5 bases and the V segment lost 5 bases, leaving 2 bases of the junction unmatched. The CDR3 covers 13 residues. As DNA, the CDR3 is TGTGCCAGCAGCGCCAGGGGGACCGGGGAGCTGTTTTTT. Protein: CASSARGTGELFF.

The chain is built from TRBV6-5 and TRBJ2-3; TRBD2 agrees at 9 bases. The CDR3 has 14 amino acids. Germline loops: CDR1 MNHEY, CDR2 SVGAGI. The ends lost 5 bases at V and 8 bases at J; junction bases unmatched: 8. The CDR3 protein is CASSPGLASSTQYF. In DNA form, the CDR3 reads TGTGCCAGCAGTCCGGGACTAGCTTCAAGTACGCAGTATTTT.

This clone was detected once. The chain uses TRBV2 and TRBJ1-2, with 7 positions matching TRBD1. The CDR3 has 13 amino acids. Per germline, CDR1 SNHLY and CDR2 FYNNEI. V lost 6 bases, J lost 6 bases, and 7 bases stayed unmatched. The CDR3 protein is CASRREGAHGYTF. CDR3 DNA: TGTGCCAGCAGGAGGGAGGGGGCGCATGGCTACACCTTC.

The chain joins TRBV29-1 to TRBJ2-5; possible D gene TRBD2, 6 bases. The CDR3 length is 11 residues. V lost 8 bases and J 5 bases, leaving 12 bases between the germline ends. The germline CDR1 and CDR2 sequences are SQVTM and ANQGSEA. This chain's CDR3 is CSTEGAETQYF. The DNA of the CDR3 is TGCAGCACGGAGGGCGCGGAGACCCAGTACTTC. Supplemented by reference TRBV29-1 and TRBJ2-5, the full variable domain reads SAVISQKPSRDICQRGTSLTIQCQVDSQVTMMFWYRQQPGQSLTLIATANQGSEATYESGFVIDKFPISRPNLTFSTLTVSNMSPEDSSIYLCSTEGAETQYFGPGTRLLVL.

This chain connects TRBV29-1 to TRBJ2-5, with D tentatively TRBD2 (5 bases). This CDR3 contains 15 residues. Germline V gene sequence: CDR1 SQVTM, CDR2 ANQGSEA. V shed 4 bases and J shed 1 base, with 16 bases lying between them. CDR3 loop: CSVVPVGRGQETQYF. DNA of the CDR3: TGCAGCGTTGTCCCGGTTGGCCGGGGCCAAGAGACCCAGTACTTC. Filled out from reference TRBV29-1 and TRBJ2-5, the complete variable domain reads SAVISQKPSRDICQRGTSLTIQCQVDSQVTMMFWYRQQPGQSLTLIATANQGSEATYESGFVIDKFPISRPNLTFSTLTVSNMSPEDSSIYLCSVVPVGRGQETQYFGPGTRLLVL.

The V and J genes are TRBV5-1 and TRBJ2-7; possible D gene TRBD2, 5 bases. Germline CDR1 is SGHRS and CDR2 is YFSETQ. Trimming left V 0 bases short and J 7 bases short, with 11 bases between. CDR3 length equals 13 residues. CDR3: CASSLEAALEQYF. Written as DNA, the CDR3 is TGCGCCAGCAGCTTGGAAGCGGCCCTGGAGCAGTACTTC.